This T cell receptor beta chain was profiled in a study of cytomegalovirus exposure and HLA in healthy donors. Healthy donors of bone marrow made up the group. The PCR employed 60 Vbeta primers together with 13 Jbeta primers. In the original processing: Per a later analysis, the number of unique TCR beta chains was some 82 million, of which 9 million to 14 million were shared. Profiled with immunoSEQ multiplex PCR; TCRdb holds only in-frame clones, not every one. The V and J calls and clone size are taken from that table; D and trimming were inferred from the DNA. The sample lists 140,000 to 150,000 clones; over 60% were seen once. The sample consisted of PBMCs. The sequence was obtained from a woman under 40 in good health and CMV-seronegative.

CDR3 region: CASNMGTKSNEQFF. Written as DNA, the CDR3 is TGTGCCAGTAACATGGGGACAAAAAGCAATGAGCAGTTCTTC. The chain is built from TRBV19 and TRBJ2-1; tentatively, D is TRBD1 (6 bases). Between the trimmed V and J ends, which lost 7 bases and 6 bases, there was a span of 16 bases. CDR3 size: 14 residues. CDR1 and CDR2 from the germline V gene are LNHDA and SQIVND (reference sequence).